Listed below are T cell receptor beta chains from one sample, sequenced in a study of blood T cells in healthy people across ages. TCRdb re-derived calls from the 5' RACE reads in MiXCR, one entry per CDR3 protein. The sample lists approximately 900,000 distinct CDR3 sequences; just under 30% were seen once. This sample was shared with a second study, whose subject was T cells of mothers and their children.

Sequenced material: blood. Receptors originate from a woman aged 40 to 50 in good health. The CDR3 runs from the conserved cysteine through the conserved F or W. The D gene is left open where the match is weak. Size values are once, few and many counts, or a class for expanded clones, and some rows have none.

CDR3 DNA,CDR3 protein,D gene,clone size,J gene,V gene
TGTGCCAGCACCAAGCCCCAAGGGAACACTGAAGCTTTCTTT,CASTKPQGNTEAFF,-,-,TRBJ1-1,TRBV7-2
TGTGCCAGCAAAGGGACCTTGAACACTGAAGCTTTCTTT,CASKGTLNTEAFF,-,few,TRBJ1-1,TRBV6-5
TGTGCCACCAGTGATCTTCCGGGACTAGCGGGGGCTGGCACAGATACGCAGTATTTT,CATSDLPGLAGAGTDTQYF,TRBD2,-,TRBJ2-3,TRBV24-1
TGTGCCAGCAGCCCGGGGGGAAATTCCAGAACCCAGTACTTC,CASSPGGNSRTQYF,TRBD2,many,TRBJ2-5,TRBV7-2
TGTGCCAGCACTGGGGACAGGGGGGCCTACGAGCAGTACTTC,CASTGDRGAYEQYF,TRBD1,few,TRBJ2-7,TRBV12-3/TRBV12-4
TGCAGCTCGACTAGAGGGGTGAACACTGAAGCTTTCTTT,CSSTRGVNTEAFF,-,few,TRBJ1-1,TRBV29-1
TGTGCCAGCAGTCAAGATCAGGGGGCGAGAAGAAAACTGTTTTTT,CASSQDQGARRKLFF,TRBD1,few,TRBJ1-4,TRBV5-5
TGTGCCAGCAGTTTAGGGCCATCAGAAGAGCAGTTCTTC,CASSLGPSEEQFF,-,-,TRBJ2-1,TRBV7-9
TGTGCCAGCAGTTTAGGACGGCGGGGGGATAGAAATGCGCAGTATTTT,CASSLGRRGDRNAQYF,TRBD2,-,TRBJ2-3,TRBV12-3/TRBV12-4
TGTGCCAGCAGTTCCCAGGCGGGGAACTATGGCTACACCTTC,CASSSQAGNYGYTF,-,-,TRBJ1-2,TRBV6-5
TGTGCCAGCAGCCTCCCCGCCCAGACAGGGTGGAACACTGAAGCTTTCTTT,CASSLPAQTGWNTEAFF,TRBD1,-,TRBJ1-1,TRBV7-9
TGTGCCAGCAGCCAACACAGGGTTAATTCACCCCTCCACTTT,CASSQHRVNSPLHF,-,many,TRBJ1-6,TRBV4-2
TGCGCCAGCAGCCAAGATCAAGGGGTAGGGGTTAGTTCCTACAATGAGCAGTTCTTC,CASSQDQGVGVSSYNEQFF,-,few,TRBJ2-1,TRBV4-1
TGTGCCAGCAGTTACTCTTCGGGGGCACCGTACCAAGAGACCCAGTACTTC,CASSYSSGAPYQETQYF,-,many,TRBJ2-5,TRBV6-2/TRBV6-3
TGTGCCAGCAGCTTAGTCAGGACAGGGGACGTCTACGAGCAGTACTTC,CASSLVRTGDVYEQYF,TRBD1,-,TRBJ2-7,TRBV7-9
TGCAGTGCTGGGTGGACTGAAGCTTTCTTT,CSAGWTEAFF,-,-,TRBJ1-1,TRBV20-1
TGTGCCACCAGCAGGACAGGGTGGTTCGGCACAGATACGCAGTATTTT,CATSRTGWFGTDTQYF,TRBD1,many,TRBJ2-3,TRBV15
TGTGCCAGCAGCTTAGTGGGTTCAGATACGCAGTATTTT,CASSLVGSDTQYF,-,-,TRBJ2-3,TRBV7-2
TGTGCCAGCAGTTACCGTCTAGCGGGGGGCATTACCTCCTACAATGAGCAGTTCTTC,CASSYRLAGGITSYNEQFF,TRBD2,-,TRBJ2-1,TRBV6-2/TRBV6-3
TGCGCCAGCAGCTTAGGACAGGGAGGCATCGATGGCTACACCTTC,CASSLGQGGIDGYTF,TRBD1,-,TRBJ1-2,TRBV5-1
TGTGCCAGCCCACCCCAGAGGAACACTGAAGCTTTCTTT,CASPPQRNTEAFF,-,-,TRBJ1-1,TRBV18
TGTGCCAGTAAATACCGGGACAGGGACACTGAAGCTTTCTTT,CASKYRDRDTEAFF,TRBD1,few,TRBJ1-1,TRBV7-3
TGTGCCAGCAGCTTAAGGTCCGGGGCTAGCACAGATACGCAGTATTTT,CASSLRSGASTDTQYF,-,-,TRBJ2-3,TRBV7-9
TGTGCCAGCAGCCAAGATTTTTCCTATGGCTACACCTTC,CASSQDFSYGYTF,-,-,TRBJ1-2,TRBV14
TGCGCCGGCAGCTTCCGGGACAGCCGAGGGGATACGCAGTATTTT,CAGSFRDSRGDTQYF,TRBD1,few,TRBJ2-3,TRBV5-1
TGTGCCAGCAGCCGGGACAGGGCTGGGGAGGGTGAAGCTTTCTTT,CASSRDRAGEGEAFF,TRBD1,-,TRBJ1-1,TRBV7-6
TGCAGCGTCGTACCGGGTTCTCGCTCTGGAAACACCATATATTTT,CSVVPGSRSGNTIYF,-,many,TRBJ1-3,TRBV29-1
TGCGCCAGCAGCTTGGTAGGTGGAGGGCGAAATGAGCAGTTCTTC,CASSLVGGGRNEQFF,-,many,TRBJ2-1,TRBV7-3
TGCGCCAGCAGCTTGGGCCGGGGGGCCCCAGATACGCAGTATTTT,CASSLGRGAPDTQYF,-,few,TRBJ2-3,TRBV5-1
TGTGCCAGCAGCCCCTCCCCTAGCGGGGGTGGTGAGCAGTTCTTC,CASSPSPSGGGEQFF,TRBD2,few,TRBJ2-1,TRBV7-9
TGTGCCATCAGCGGCCTTAGCACAGATACGCAGTATTTT,CAISGLSTDTQYF,-,-,TRBJ2-3,TRBV10-3
TGTGCCAGCAGTTGGGACAGAGAGAGCTCCTACGAGCAGTACTTC,CASSWDRESSYEQYF,TRBD1,few,TRBJ2-7,TRBV6-2/TRBV6-3
TGCAGTGCTACCCCTGAAGCGGGGCTGACCTACGAGCAGTACTTC,CSATPEAGLTYEQYF,TRBD2,few,TRBJ2-7,TRBV20-1
TGCGCCAGCAGCTCTTCACAAGCGGCACAAGAGACCCAGTACTTC,CASSSSQAAQETQYF,-,many,TRBJ2-5,TRBV5-1
TGTGCTAGTGGTCATACAGGGGGAGGCACAGATACGCAGTATTTT,CASGHTGGGTDTQYF,TRBD1,-,TRBJ2-3,TRBV12-5
TGTGCCAGCAGCCGCGAGCTGGGGGCCGGGTCACCCCTCCACTTT,CASSRELGAGSPLHF,-,-,TRBJ1-6,TRBV7-2
TGTGCCAGCAGTTCCTCTAGCGGTCTTAGCACAGATACGCAGTATTTT,CASSSSSGLSTDTQYF,TRBD2,-,TRBJ2-3,TRBV28
TGTGCCAGCAGATTGAGGGCGGTGCAGGGGACCTACGAGCAGTACTTC,CASRLRAVQGTYEQYF,-,many,TRBJ2-7,TRBV7-8
TGTGTCAGCTCACCGCGGAGGGACGAACAGTACTTC,CVSSPRRDEQYF,-,-,TRBJ2-4,TRBV18
TGTGTCAGCAGTTTAACAGGGAGAAGTTTTACTGAAGCTTTCTTT,CVSSLTGRSFTEAFF,-,once,TRBJ1-1,TRBV28
TGTGCCAGCAGGTATGGACTCGCTATAGGTTCCTACAATGAGCAGTTCTTC,CASRYGLAIGSYNEQFF,-,few,TRBJ2-1,TRBV12-3/TRBV12-4
TGTGCCAGCAGCTCCCGGCCCGGGACACTCGCCTCTAACTATGGCTACACCTTC,CASSSRPGTLASNYGYTF,-,few,TRBJ1-2,TRBV7-8
TGCAGTGCTCGAGACCCGGACAGGGGAGGCACTGAAGCTTTCTTT,CSARDPDRGGTEAFF,TRBD1,-,TRBJ1-1,TRBV20-1
TGCGCCAGCAGCCGAGTAGCATCGGAGACCCAGTACTTC,CASSRVASETQYF,-,many,TRBJ2-5,TRBV4-1
TGTGCCAGCAGCGTCTACTCTAGCGGGGCTTACAATGAGCAGTTCTTC,CASSVYSSGAYNEQFF,TRBD2,-,TRBJ2-1,TRBV9
TGTGCCACCAGCAGAGATCTCAGGAAAATTAACACCGGGGAGCTGTTTTTT,CATSRDLRKINTGELFF,-,-,TRBJ2-2,TRBV15
TGTGCCAGCAGTTTGGGACAGGGGAACAATCAGCCCCAGCATTTT,CASSLGQGNNQPQHF,TRBD1,many,TRBJ1-5,TRBV27
TGTGCCAGCAGCACCTCCTGGGGGAACACTGAAGCTTTCTTT,CASSTSWGNTEAFF,-,-,TRBJ1-1,TRBV6-6
TGCACCAGCAGCCTAGAGACAGGGGTAAAACTGTTTTTT,CTSSLETGVKLFF,TRBD1,-,TRBJ1-4,TRBV4-3
TGTGCCAGCAGCTTGGAATCCAGACACCAAGAGACCCAGTACTTC,CASSLESRHQETQYF,-,many,TRBJ2-5,TRBV5-4
TGTGCCAGCAGCCCCGATGGCCTTCCATACGAGCAGTACTTC,CASSPDGLPYEQYF,-,many,TRBJ2-7,TRBV7-2
TGCGCCAGCAGCCACCGTCACGAGCAGTACTTC,CASSHRHEQYF,-,-,TRBJ2-7,TRBV4-1
TGTGCCAGCAGCCCGGATGGGTCGTGGGCCTACGAGCAGTACTTC,CASSPDGSWAYEQYF,-,-,TRBJ2-7,TRBV5-5
TGCAGTGCTACTATGGGGACAGGGCGGAACTATGGCTACACCTTC,CSATMGTGRNYGYTF,TRBD1,-,TRBJ1-2,TRBV20-1
TGTGCCAGCTCACCACCGGGACTAGCCCAGAACACCGGGGAGCTGTTTTTT,CASSPPGLAQNTGELFF,TRBD2,-,TRBJ2-2,TRBV18
TGCAGTGCTTATGGACAGTCCCAAGAGACCCAGTACTTC,CSAYGQSQETQYF,-,-,TRBJ2-5,TRBV20-1
TGCGCCAGCAGCCGGGACTACGGGGGTCAGCCCCAGCATTTT,CASSRDYGGQPQHF,-,many,TRBJ1-5,TRBV5-1